This record covers a single TCR beta chain. No antigen is known for it. The conserved final phenylalanine or tryptophan is absent from the CDR3, which likely points to a read error. This sample was taken from a study of T cell repertoires in cytomegalovirus infection. As for the study in general: Public TCR beta signatures provided an indication of both CMV infection and a matching HLA type.

Findings and limits, study-wide: Of the TCR beta families, the public ones yielded a cumulative frequency that identified carriers of CMV plus the relevant HLA.

TCRdb ran MiXCR on the reads and lists one entry per CDR3 protein. The profile shows fewer than 950,000 distinct CDR3 sequences, 30% to 35% of them singletons. The length of the CDR3 is 16 residues. The J segment lost 7 bases and the V segment lost 5 bases, leaving 7 bases of the junction unmatched. The germline V gene encodes CDR1 SEHNR and CDR2 FQNEAQ (reference sequence). The starting material was cultured CD8+ T cells from PBMCs, obtained from culture after CMV antigen stimulation. The TCR originated in a human donor in good health (CMV status not recorded). Some clones in this sample may be carry-over from other donors' samples. The gene calls are TRBV7-9 and TRBJ2-1; 14 nucleotides align to TRBD2. This chain's CDR3 is CASSTTSGGARNEQFL. In DNA, the CDR3 is TGTGCCAGCAGCACGACTAGCGGGGGGGCCAGAAATGAGCAGTTCCTC.